This TCR beta chain comes out of a study of CD8+ T cells in alopecia areata. Treatment defined: oral pan-JAK inhibitor, 5-10 mg twice daily. General observations from the study: On tofacitinib, scalp and blood still held many of the expanded lesional clones.

RNA extraction and reverse transcription yielded cDNA as sequencing template. Assay used: immunoSEQ multiplex PCR; TCRdb lists only in-frame clones, some missing. The table includes just under 65,000 clones, just over 45% detected once. As to this clone: Antigen: not known.

Germline V lookup: CDR1 SGHTA, CDR2 FQGTGA. The CDR3 consists of 13 residues. The sequencing used CD8+ T cells sorted from blood, collected around week 36, from a patient treated with tofacitinib. The genes are TRBV7-3 and TRBJ2-7; maybe TRBD2 (6 bases). This sequence originates from a human donor with alopecia areata. The CDR3, as DNA: TGTGTCACGATCCCCCGGGACTTCAAGAACTTGTACTTC. Its translation: CVTIPRDFKNLYF.